These 22 T cell receptor beta chains came from one sample sequenced in a study of shared clonotypes between healthy human individuals (dated by TCRdb to about 2020). Libraries were constructed by the immunoSEQ multiplex PCR assay. The table was pulled from immuneACCESS by TCRdb, which kept in-frame rearrangements only. Such tables lose some clones; where checked, under half of the loss comes from unresolved V genes, and the rest has no known cause. Counted in this sample were about 330,000 clones; 80% to 90% of them appeared once. The leading ten clones occupy roughly 15% of the sample. The specimen sequenced was memory CD8+ T cells sorted from blood. In light of the paper, this sample's cell subset or site label describes: CD45RO+ cells pooled with CCR7-negative TemRA cells. These receptors were obtained from a man aged 18 to 29 in good health.

The chain is built from TRBV6-1 and TRBJ2-7; maybe TRBD1 (5 bases). This CDR3 has 14 residues. Germline CDR1 MNHNS, CDR2 SASEGT. V was pared by 4 bases and J by 4 bases, with 14 bases between. The CDR3, as DNA: TGTGCCAGCAGTGGCCGAAGGGGCCCGTACGAGCAGTACTTC. Amino acid sequence: CASSGRRGPYEQYF.

The chain carries TRBV29-1 and TRBJ2-5; D gene unclear. The DNA end lines up better with TRBJ2-7; the J call may be wrong. This CDR3 comprises 14 residues. Looked up from germline, CDR1 is SQVTM and CDR2 is ANQGSEA. The CDR3, as DNA: TGCAGCGTTCGCCTGGCAGGCTGGGTGCCCGAGCAGTACTTC. It is translated as CSVRLAGWVPEQYF.

The gene calls are TRBV6-5 and TRBJ1-6; 7 nucleotides line up with TRBD1. The germline V gene has CDR1 MNHEY and CDR2 SVGAGI. V shed 6 bases and J 7 bases; nucleotides not matched to a gene: 6. The CDR3 covers 14 residues. CDR3 DNA: TGTGCCAGCAGGAAGACAGGGCGGAATTCACCCCTCCACTTT. As protein: CASRKTGRNSPLHF.

This clone was seen just once. The J gene is TRBJ1-1, the V gene TRBV15; TRBD1 matches 7 bases. The CDR3 consists of 14 residues. CDR1 is LNHNV, CDR2 YYDKDF, per germline (reference sequence). The V and J ends lost 3 bases and 3 bases, in that order; junction bases with no gene match: 4. In DNA form, the CDR3 reads TGTGCCACCAGCAGTCGACAGGGCTACACTGAAGCTTTCTTT. It translates to CATSSRQGYTEAFF.

This clone was counted a single time. The chain is built from TRBV27 and TRBJ2-6; 9 nucleotides agree with TRBD1. The V segment lost 0 bases and the J segment 3 bases; nucleotides outside the gene matches: 6. This CDR3 has 18 residues. Germline V gene data show CDR1 as MNHEY and CDR2 as SMNVEV (reference sequence). The CDR3, as DNA: TGTGCCAGCAGTTTATCGGGACAGGGTTCGGGTGGGGCCAACGTCCTGACTTTC. Translating gives CASSLSGQGSGGANVLTF.

The chain uses TRBV6-1 and TRBJ2-1, with 9 bases aligning to TRBD2. The germline CDR1 and CDR2 sequences are MNHNS and SASEGT. The junction had 9 bases not matched to a gene; V was cut back by 2 bases and J by 7 bases. The CDR3 is 16 amino acids. For the CDR3, the DNA is TGTGCCAGCAGTGAACCGTTTAGCGGGGGATTTAATGAGCAGTTCTTC. Translation: CASSEPFSGGFNEQFF.

This sequence joins TRBV4-1 and TRBJ2-7, with D hard to call. The CDR3 runs 14 residues. The germline gives CDR1 MGHRA, CDR2 YSYEKL. The ends were cut back, 1 base at V and 4 bases at J, with 11 bases in the middle. In DNA form, the CDR3 reads TGCGCCAGCAGCCAAGTTTTCGGAAAATACGAGCAGTACTTC. As protein: CASSQVFGKYEQYF.

The chain uses TRBV28 and TRBJ1-1; D is unclear. V was clipped by 3 bases and J by 0 bases, with 14 bases between them. The CDR3 consists of 16 residues. The germline V gene encodes CDR1 MDHEN and CDR2 SYDVKM. DNA for the CDR3: TGTGCCAGCAGTTTTGGACTCCCTGAATTGAACACTGAAGCTTTCTTT. Its protein product is CASSFGLPELNTEAFF.

The V call is TRBV15, the J call TRBJ2-3; the match to TRBD2 covers 7 bases. Germline-derived CDR1 and CDR2 are LNHNV and YYDKDF (reference sequence). There are 13 residues in the CDR3. V was clipped by 0 bases and J by 11 bases; unmatched bases: 5. The CDR3 sequence is CATSRDRPGGQYF. CDR3 nucleotides: TGTGCCACCAGCAGAGATCGCCCGGGGGGGCAGTATTTT.

The chain carries TRBV6-5 and TRBJ1-1; a weak D match, TRBD1 (6 bases). V was trimmed by 2 bases and J by 6 bases, leaving 16 bases between them. Germline CDR1 reads MNHEY; CDR2 reads SVGAGI. The CDR3 has 15 residues. The CDR3: CASSYGEQGLAEAFF. CDR3 DNA sequence: TGTGCCAGCAGTTACGGCGAACAGGGCCTCGCTGAAGCTTTCTTT.

The chain combines TRBV25-1 with TRBJ2-3; TRBD2 aligns across 10 bases. The CDR3 spans 17 residues. The V and J ends lost 5 bases and 2 bases, in that order; junction bases with no gene match: 10. Germline CDR1 is MGHDK and CDR2 is SYGVNS. The CDR3 nucleotides are TGTGCCAGCAGTTCACCTCAGCGGGAGGGCCCCACAGATACGCAGTATTTT. Its protein product is CASSSPQREGPTDTQYF.

The rearrangement links TRBV5-6 to TRBJ1-1, with 9 bases identical to TRBD1. After removal of 2 bases from V and 4 bases from J, the junction contained 3 bases not matched to a gene. CDR3 length equals 14 residues. The germline V gene has CDR1 SGHDT and CDR2 YYEEEE. This chain's CDR3 is CASSFTGGVTEAFF. The CDR3 DNA follows: TGTGCCAGCAGCTTCACAGGGGGCGTCACTGAAGCTTTCTTT.

In regard to this clone: Other nucleotide sequences in the sample specify the same CDR3. This rearrangement joins TRBV30 to TRBJ2-7; D not resolved. Germline V gives CDR1 GTSNPN, CDR2 SVGIG (reference sequence). The CDR3 runs 12 residues. Trimming cost V 0 bases and J 3 bases, with 6 bases left between them. The chain's CDR3 is CAWSVGGYEQYF. In nucleotides, the CDR3 is TGTGCCTGGAGTGTAGGCGGCTACGAGCAGTACTTC.

The rearrangement joins TRBV9 to TRBJ1-1, with unresolved D. The CDR3 is made up of 16 amino acids. Per the germline V gene, CDR1 is SGDLS and CDR2 is YYNGEE. V lost 0 bases to trimming and J lost 4 bases, with 16 bases between them. This CDR3 reads CASSVARSLGPTEAFF. CDR3 nucleotide sequence: TGTGCCAGCAGCGTAGCTAGGAGCCTGGGTCCCACTGAAGCTTTCTTT.

The J gene is TRBJ2-2, the V gene TRBV7-8, with 11 nucleotides matching TRBD2. The CDR3 is made up of 19 amino acids. Germline trimming cut 3 bases from V and 4 bases from J; bases unmatched to any gene: 13. Germline CDR1 is SGHVS and CDR2 is FQNEAQ. The CDR3 spells CASSFRDSEGLAGTGELFF. The CDR3 DNA is TGTGCCAGCAGCTTCCGGGACAGCGAAGGACTAGCGGGCACCGGGGAGCTGTTTTTT. Full variable domain (outside the CDR3, taken from reference TRBV7-8 and TRBJ2-2): GAGVSQSPRYKVAKRGQDVALRCDPISGHVSLFWYQQALGQGPEFLTYFQNEAQLDKSGLPSDRFFAERPEGSVSTLKIQRTQQEDSAVYLCASSFRDSEGLAGTGELFFGEGSRLTVL.

V gene TRBV5-1 combines with J gene TRBJ1-2; D not certain. The CDR3 runs to 17 residues. The ends were cut back, 0 bases at V and 4 bases at J, with 19 bases in the middle. Germline V gene sequence: CDR1 SGHRS, CDR2 YFSETQ. The chain's CDR3 is CASSLGALPIGSYGYTF. In nucleotides, the CDR3 is TGCGCCAGCAGCTTGGGGGCACTACCTATTGGAAGCTATGGCTACACCTTC.

V and J are TRBV27 and TRBJ1-2; weak D call: TRBD1 (6 bases). Germline V gives CDR1 MNHEY, CDR2 SMNVEV (reference sequence). This CDR3 is built from 17 residues. The V end lost 5 bases, the J end lost 4 bases, and 23 bases lay between the germline ends. The CDR3 sequence is CASSLSPGHPPGYGYTF. The CDR3 DNA reads as TGTGCCAGCAGTCTCTCCCCGGGACACCCTCCAGGCTATGGCTACACCTTC.

The V gene is TRBV5-6, the J gene TRBJ2-1; possible D gene TRBD2, 6 bases. Trimming left V 3 bases short and J 10 bases short, with 11 bases between. This CDR3 contains 12 residues. CDR1 is SGHDT, CDR2 YYEEEE, per germline. CDR3 amino acids: CASSSPAGEQFF. CDR3 in DNA: TGTGCCAGCAGCTCCCCAGCGGGCGAGCAGTTCTTC. Full variable domain (missing parts from reference TRBV5-6 and TRBJ2-1): DAGVTQSPTHLIKTRGQQVTLRCSPKSGHDTVSWYQQALGQGPQFIFQYYEEEERQRGNFPDRFSGHQFPNYSSELNVNALLLGDSALYLCASSSPAGEQFFGPGTRLTVL.

The chain joins TRBV7-9 to TRBJ2-7; 7 bases line up with TRBD1. After removal of 6 bases from V and 5 bases from J, the junction contained 16 bases not matched to a gene. Germline loops: CDR1 SEHNR, CDR2 FQNEAQ (reference sequence). The CDR3 contains 16 residues. The CDR3 sequence is CASRPFATGLTDEQYF. In DNA form, the CDR3 reads TGTGCCAGCAGACCATTCGCGACAGGGCTGACGGACGAGCAGTACTTC.

This chain joins TRBV11-2 and TRBJ2-7, with unresolved D. Trimming removed 5 bases from V and 4 bases from J, with 3 bases in between. The CDR3 length is 10 residues. Germline-derived CDR1 and CDR2 are SGHAT and FQNNGV. The CDR3 is CASSGYEQYF. CDR3 nucleotide sequence: TGTGCCAGCAGCGGATACGAGCAGTACTTC.

This clone was counted between two and nine times. The CDR3 sequence: CASPQVPGNTIYF. Here the CDR3 DNA reads TGTGCCAGCCCGCAGGTCCCTGGAAACACCATATATTTT. V is TRBV6-6 and J is TRBJ1-3, with D uncertain. V was pared by 8 bases and J by 2 bases, with 10 bases between. The CDR3 is 13 residues long. CDR1 is MNHNY, CDR2 SVGAGI, per germline (reference sequence).

V gene TRBV7-2 combines with J gene TRBJ2-1; D not resolved. This CDR3 is 12 amino acids long. Trimming removed 5 bases from V and 9 bases from J, with 11 bases in between. CDR1 and CDR2 from the germline V gene are SGHTA and FQGNSA. This chain's CDR3 is CASSPMFGEQFF. The DNA of the CDR3 is TGTGCCAGCAGCCCCATGTTCGGTGAGCAGTTCTTC.